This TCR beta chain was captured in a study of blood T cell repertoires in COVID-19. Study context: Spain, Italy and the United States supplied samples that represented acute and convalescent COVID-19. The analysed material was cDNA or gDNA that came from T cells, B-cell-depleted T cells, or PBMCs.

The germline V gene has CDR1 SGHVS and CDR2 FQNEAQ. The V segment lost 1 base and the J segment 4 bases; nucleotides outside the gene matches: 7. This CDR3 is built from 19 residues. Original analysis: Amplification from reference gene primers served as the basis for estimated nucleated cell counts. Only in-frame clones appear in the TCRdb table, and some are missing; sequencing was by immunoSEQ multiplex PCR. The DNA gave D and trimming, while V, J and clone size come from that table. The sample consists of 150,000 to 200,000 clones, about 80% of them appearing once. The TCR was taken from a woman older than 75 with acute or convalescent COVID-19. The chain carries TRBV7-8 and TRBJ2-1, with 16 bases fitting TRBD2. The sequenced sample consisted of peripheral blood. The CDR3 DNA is TGTGCCAGCAGCTTAGGGGCGGGACTAGCGGGAGGGCCTTACAATGAGCAGTTCTTC. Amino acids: CASSLGAGLAGGPYNEQFF.